These 25 T cell receptor beta chains were all obtained from the same sample, sequenced in a study of cytomegalovirus exposure and HLA in healthy donors. In the PCR, 60 Vbeta and 13 Jbeta primers were used. The assay was immunoSEQ multiplex PCR, and TCRdb's table has in-frame clones only and misses some. Seen here are 120,000 to 150,000 clones, around 77% observed once, and the top ten hold 6.5% to 7%. Sequences were obtained from PBMCs. All receptors come from a woman aged 40 to 55 in good health and CMV-seropositive.

The V and J genes are TRBV18 and TRBJ1-1; 7 bases align to TRBD1. J was trimmed by 0 bases and V by 3 bases; bases with no gene match: 4. CDR1 and CDR2 from the germline V gene are KGHSH and LQKENI. The CDR3 spans 15 residues. The CDR3 spells CASSPQQGMNTEAFF. In DNA, the CDR3 is TGTGCCAGCTCACCCCAACAGGGGATGAACACTGAAGCTTTCTTT.

This rearrangement joins TRBV11-2 to TRBJ1-1; maybe TRBD1 (6 bases). Germline-derived CDR1 and CDR2 are SGHAT and FQNNGV. Trimming took off 5 bases at V and 3 bases at J, with 19 bases between the two ends. The CDR3 contains 16 residues. CDR3 in DNA: TGTGCCAGCAGCATCCCGGGGGGCAGGGCGGACACTGAAGCTTTCTTT. Translated, it gives CASSIPGGRADTEAFF.

V is TRBV10-3 and J is TRBJ1-1; no clear D gene. The CDR3 is 12 amino acids. Looked up from germline, CDR1 is ENHRY and CDR2 is SYGVKD. V dropped 10 bases and J dropped 5 bases, with 14 bases sitting between them. The CDR3 coding sequence is TGTGCCACGCGGCCCGGAGAAACTGAAGCTTTCTTT. Its protein product is CATRPGETEAFF.

This clone was counted once. The rearrangement uses TRBV19 and TRBJ1-5, with no clear D. The CDR3 covers 13 residues. The germline V and J ends were trimmed by 0 bases and 5 bases, with 5 bases remaining between them. Looked up from germline, CDR1 is LNHDA and CDR2 is SQIVND (reference sequence). CDR3: CASSIDHDQPQHF. In nucleotides, the CDR3 is TGTGCCAGTAGTATAGATCATGATCAGCCCCAGCATTTT.

V is TRBV10-3 and J is TRBJ2-4, with D perhaps TRBD2 (7 bases). V lost 10 bases and J lost 8, with 27 bases in between. The CDR3 has 16 amino acids. CDR1 is ENHRY and CDR2 is SYGVKD in the germline V gene. The CDR3 DNA reads as TGTGCCACCGCTCAGGGGTCCGTGGGGGAGGGTGACATTCAGTACTTC. Translating gives CATAQGSVGEGDIQYF.

The chain uses TRBV10-3 and TRBJ1-2; TRBD1 matches at 7 bases. CDR1 ENHRY and CDR2 SYGVKD come from the germline V gene. The V segment lost 6 bases and the J segment 8 bases; nucleotides outside the gene matches: 3. CDR3 size: 11 residues. The CDR3 DNA is TGTGCCATCAGCGACAGGGAAGGCTACACCTTC. This translates into CAISDREGYTF.

The chain joins TRBV12-5 to TRBJ2-3; TRBD1 agrees at 7 bases. CDR1 is LGHNT, CDR2 FRNRAP, per germline. V lost 5 bases and J lost 0; bases outside the gene matches: 2. This CDR3 has 14 residues. The CDR3 DNA sequence: TGTGCTAGTGGTCCGGGACAGAGCACAGATACGCAGTATTTT. Translated, it gives CASGPGQSTDTQYF.

This clone was detected only once. The chain links TRBV28 to TRBJ2-5, with 8 bases matching TRBD2. From germline, CDR1 is MDHEN and CDR2 SYDVKM. This CDR3 has 16 amino acids. V was clipped by 6 bases and J by 2 bases; unmatched bases: 11. The CDR3, as DNA: TGTGCCAGCAGCTCTCCCCCCGGGGGGGAACAAGAGACCCAGTACTTC. Protein: CASSSPPGGEQETQYF. The full variable domain, its missing parts supplied by reference TRBV28 and TRBJ2-5, is DVKVTQSSRYLVKRTGEKVFLECVQDMDHENMFWYRQDPGLGLRLIYFSYDVKMKEKGDIPEGYSVSREKKERFSLILESASTNQTSMYLCASSSPPGGEQETQYFGPGTRLLVL.

This clone was observed a single time. The gene calls are TRBV18 and TRBJ1-6; 7 bases align to TRBD1. In germline, CDR1 is KGHSH, CDR2 LQKENI. J was trimmed by 7 bases and V by 5 bases; bases with no gene match: 14. The CDR3 is 17 amino acids. CDR3 loop: CASSSQDRPRLNSPLHF. The CDR3 bases are TGTGCCAGCTCATCGCAGGACAGGCCGCGTCTCAATTCACCCCTCCACTTT.

The CDR3 DNA sequence: TGTGCCAGCAGCCGGGGACAGAATCAGCCCCAGCATTTT. As protein: CASSRGQNQPQHF. The V call is TRBV2, the J call TRBJ1-5; 7 nucleotides align to TRBD1. V shed 6 bases, J shed 4 bases, and the junction held 3 bases outside the gene matches. CDR3 length: 13 amino acids. Germline loops: CDR1 SNHLY, CDR2 FYNNEI. Full variable domain (outside the CDR3, taken from reference TRBV2 and TRBJ1-5): EPEVTQTPSHQVTQMGQEVILRCVPISNHLYFYWYRQILGQKVEFLVSFYNNEISEKSEIFDDQFSVERPDGSNFTLKIRSTKLEDSAMYFCASSRGQNQPQHFGDGTRLSIL.

In this sample, this clone turned up a few times. This chain joins TRBV10-3 and TRBJ2-1; 12 bases fit TRBD2. Germline V gene lookup returns CDR1 ENHRY and CDR2 SYGVKD. The CDR3 consists of 15 residues. The V and J ends lost 6 bases and 9 bases, in that order; junction bases with no gene match: 9. In nucleotides, the CDR3 is TGTGCCATCAGCCCGGGACTAGCGGGTAGGGGTGAGCAGTTCTTC. Encoded protein: CAISPGLAGRGEQFF.

In its sample, this clone was seen once. The rearrangement links TRBV5-5 to TRBJ2-1, with D tentatively TRBD2 (6 bases). The V and J ends lost 6 bases and 9 bases respectively, with 22 bases between them. CDR3 length: 15 residues. CDR1 and CDR2 from the germline V gene are SGHKS and YYEKEE (reference sequence). The CDR3 DNA reads TGTGCCAGCAACCCCCTGGGGGGTGGCTTCGGTGAGCAGTTCTTC. Translated: CASNPLGGGFGEQFF.

CDR3 sequence reads: CASRETGGSYEQYF. CDR3 nucleotide sequence: TGTGCCAGCAGGGAGACAGGGGGCTCCTACGAGCAGTACTTC. The chain uses TRBV6-5 and TRBJ2-7; 9 bases match TRBD1. Germline V gene lookup returns CDR1 MNHEY and CDR2 SVGAGI. The V and J ends lost 6 bases and 0 bases, in that order; junction bases with no gene match: 3. The CDR3 spans 14 residues.

CDR3 in DNA: TGTGCCAGCAGTCCGGAGACAGGGTACAATTCACCCCTCCACTTT. Amino acids: CASSPETGYNSPLHF. The chain carries TRBV6-1 and TRBJ1-6, with TRBD1 matching over 7 bases. Trimming cost V 5 bases and J 7 bases; bases outside gene matches: 8. Germline V gene data show CDR1 as MNHNS and CDR2 as SASEGT. The CDR3 is 15 amino acids.

The J gene is TRBJ2-3, the V gene TRBV5-1; 11 bases align to TRBD2. This CDR3 is built from 14 residues. V lost 7 bases and J lost 5; bases outside the gene matches: 6. The germline CDR1 and CDR2 sequences are SGHRS and YFSETQ. DNA of the CDR3: TGCGCCAGCCGTCGACTAGCGGGGCAAGATACGCAGTATTTT. Its protein product is CASRRLAGQDTQYF.

The chain joins TRBV5-4 to TRBJ2-7; perhaps TRBD1 as D (6 bases). The V gene's germline CDR1 is SGHNT and CDR2 YYREEE (reference sequence). Trimming removed 4 bases from V and 4 bases from J, with 12 bases in between. This CDR3 comprises 13 residues. DNA of the CDR3: TGTGCCAGCAGCCGGGACAAGTGGTACGAGCAGTACTTC. As protein: CASSRDKWYEQYF.

This chain joins TRBV5-1 and TRBJ2-5, with 10 bases fitting TRBD1. The end of the DNA fits TRBJ2-7 better, so the J call may be wrong. The CDR3 covers 15 residues. The V gene's germline CDR1 is SGHRS and CDR2 YFSETQ. This chain's CDR3 is CASRAYGTGAYEQYF. In nucleotides, the CDR3 is TGCGCCAGCAGAGCTTATGGGACAGGGGCCTACGAGCAGTACTTC.

The CDR3 spells CASSLILGGDTQYF. The CDR3 nucleotides are TGCGCCAGCAGCTTGATCCTGGGGGGAGATACGCAGTATTTT. The V call is TRBV5-1, the J call TRBJ2-3; weak D call: TRBD2 (6 bases). V shed 1 base and J shed 5 bases, with 11 bases lying between them. The CDR3 has 14 amino acids. Germline CDR1 reads SGHRS; CDR2 reads YFSETQ.

The chain combines TRBV6-1 with TRBJ1-1; D call uncertain. This CDR3 comprises 15 residues. The V end was cut by 0 bases, the J end by 4 bases, with 12 bases between. CDR1 and CDR2 (germline): MNHNS, SASEGT. CDR3 region: CASSEAVGVTTEAFF. CDR3 nucleotide sequence: TGTGCCAGCAGTGAAGCCGTCGGGGTTACCACTGAAGCTTTCTTT.

The chain couples TRBV19 to TRBJ2-4, with 8 bases matching TRBD1. The CDR3 has 16 residues. V shed 8 bases, J shed 0 bases, and the junction held 9 bases outside the gene matches. Looked up from germline, CDR1 is LNHDA and CDR2 is SQIVND (reference sequence). CDR3 region: CASRGTGGLAKNIQYF. For the CDR3, the DNA is TGTGCCAGTCGGGGGACAGGAGGACTAGCCAAAAACATTCAGTACTTC.

The J gene is TRBJ2-3, the V gene TRBV6-6; D unresolved. Trimming removed 6 bases at V and 5 bases at J, with 9 bases between. Germline assignment: CDR1 MNHNY and CDR2 SVGAGI (reference sequence). This CDR3 has 12 amino acids. Here the CDR3 reads CASSPLLDTQYF. CDR3 bases: TGTGCCAGCAGCCCACTATTAGATACGCAGTATTTT.

The chain uses TRBV6-5 and TRBJ2-7; D is perhaps TRBD2 (6 bases). Germline CDR1 and CDR2: MNHEY and SVGAGI. This CDR3 region has 13 residues. V dropped 5 bases and J dropped 5 bases, with 13 bases sitting between them. CDR3 region: CASSRTIPHEQYF. CDR3 bases: TGTGCCAGCAGTAGGACTATACCCCACGAGCAGTACTTC.

This clone was observed a handful of times. This rearrangement joins TRBV5-1 to TRBJ2-1; 11 bases line up with TRBD2. This CDR3 spans 15 amino acids. Germline V gives CDR1 SGHRS, CDR2 YFSETQ. J lost 6 bases, V lost 0 bases, and 2 bases had no gene match. The CDR3 DNA reads as TGCGCCAGCAGCTTGGGACTAGCGGGGTTCAATGAGCAGTTCTTC. Its translation: CASSLGLAGFNEQFF.

The chain's CDR3 is CASSLNRLPRDTSYEQYF. CDR3 bases: TGTGCCAGCAGCCTCAACCGCCTCCCCCGGGACACCTCCTACGAGCAGTACTTC. The chain combines TRBV13 with TRBJ2-7; D possibly corresponds to TRBD1 (6 bases). Per the germline V gene, CDR1 is PRHDT and CDR2 is FYEKMQ (reference sequence). The CDR3 loop spans 18 amino acids. V shed 5 bases and J shed 0 bases, with 23 bases lying between them.

The gene calls are TRBV11-2 and TRBJ2-5, with 8 nucleotides matching TRBD2. CDR1 SGHAT and CDR2 FQNNGV come from the germline V gene. V gave up 0 bases and J gave up 4 bases; unmatched junction bases: 4. This CDR3 contains 15 residues. For the CDR3, the DNA is TGTGCCAGCAGCTTAGATGGACTAGCTTCAGAGACCCAGTACTTC. Translating it yields CASSLDGLASETQYF.